One TCR beta chain is described in this entry. The second PCR ran 7 to 11 cycles with a sample-barcoded 5' primer and J-beta primers. TCRdb redid the calling of the 5' RACE reads with MiXCR, one entry per CDR3 protein. This sample has roughly 800,000 distinct CDR3 sequences; 58% occur once, and the top ten carry about 20%. Germline CDR1 is SGDLS and CDR2 is YYNGEE. The CDR3 runs to 11 residues. V was shortened by 9 bases and J by 6 bases, with 10 bases between the two germline ends. The data were taken from a study of blood T cells in healthy people across ages. The TCR comes from a man aged 30-40 years in good health. The material sequenced was blood. The V and J genes are TRBV9 and TRBJ1-5; the D gene is possibly TRBD1 (6 bases). CDR3 DNA sequence: TGTGCCAATACAGGGAGTCAGCCCCAGCATTTT. Translated, it gives CANTGSQPQHF.